This T cell receptor (beta chain) is from a study of blood T cell repertoires in COVID-19. Study context: Some COVID-19 samples were acute and others convalescent; all came from the United States, Italy and Spain.

In germline, CDR1 is DFQATT, CDR2 SNEGSKA (reference sequence). V lost 6 bases and J lost 4, with 10 bases in between. The CDR3 runs to 11 residues. As originally analysed: Reference gene primer amplification gave estimated nucleated cell counts. The table came from immunoSEQ multiplex PCR; TCRdb's copy has only in-frame clones and leaves some out. The DNA was the basis for D and trimming; V, J and clone size are from that table. The sample has some 52,000 clones, about 91% seen once. The TCR originated in a man aged 55 to 70 with active COVID-19. This chain joins TRBV20-1 and TRBJ2-7, with D perhaps TRBD2 (6 bases). The specimen sequenced was peripheral blood. CDR3 nucleotide sequence: TGCAGTGCACGGGGAGGTTACGAGCAGTACTTC. As protein: CSARGGYEQYF.